This T cell receptor (beta chain) was recovered during a study of blood T cell repertoires in COVID-19 (dated by TCRdb to about 2020). About the full investigation: Samples from collaborators originated in the United States, Italy and Spain and spanned both the acute and convalescent phases of COVID-19. The material from the prospective study consisted of cDNA or gDNA derived from T cells, B-cell-depleted T cells, or PBMCs. Deeply sampled blood TCRbeta repertoires from subjects exposed to, actively infected with, or recovered from COVID-19 were included in the dataset. The repertoires were released in a freely available public database meant as a resource for research on the immune response to SARS-CoV-2. Samples came from the ongoing ImmuneRACE study (first 160 participants) plus 1,254 subjects from 6 global collaborators. The sample metadata nearly always contained a de-identified subject ID, COVID-19 status, age in years and sex. HLA class I and class II types, where available, came from metadata supplied by the sample provider rather than from assay-based typing. Here is what the overall study found, with its caveats: How much clinical and demographic metadata was included differed by source and by participant, and the metadata was provided uncurated.

From cysteine to phenylalanine, the CDR3 is 14 amino acids long. Only CDR3 DNA remains: 42 bases, in frame from the first base. Here V drops 3 bases and J drops 6 bases, and the junction holds 3 bases not matched to any gene. The germline V gene specifies SGHAT as CDR1 and FQNNGV as CDR2. As concerns this clone: Its antigen target is currently unknown. No quality values exist for individual bases; no much larger clone is one base distant.

The immunoSEQ Assay, a bias-controlled multiplex PCR, was used to amplify TCRbeta CDR3 regions from genomic DNA. The authors' pipeline ran thus. Within the assay, amplification of reference gene primers was used to estimate how many nucleated cells each sample contained. To quantify the absolute abundance of each unique TCRbeta CDR3 rearrangement, sequence reads were collapsed and filtered. For each sample, productive Simpson clonality was calculated as the square root of Simpson's diversity index across productive rearrangements. TCRdb retrieved this table from immuneACCESS and kept in-frame rearrangements only. Not all clones are present; in checked studies, unresolved V genes account for under half, and no reason is known for the remainder. The DNA gave D and trimming, while V, J and clone size come from that table. The sample includes roughly 200,000 clones, with roughly 84% observed a single time. Approximately 1.5% of the sample lies in the top ten.

Collaborating institutions collected whole blood in K2EDTA tubes following their own protocols. For TCRbeta analysis, collaborators shipped samples in one of three forms: frozen whole blood, isolated PBMCs, or DNA extracted from either of those sample types. The chain links TRBV11-2 with TRBJ2-7, and 12 junction bases match TRBD1. The origin of this receptor is a human donor in a cohort sampled during active COVID-19. The sequenced sample was peripheral blood. The bases are TGTGCCAGCAGCTTGCGGGACAGGGGGCTCGAGCAGTACTTC. It translates as CASSLRDRGLEQYF.